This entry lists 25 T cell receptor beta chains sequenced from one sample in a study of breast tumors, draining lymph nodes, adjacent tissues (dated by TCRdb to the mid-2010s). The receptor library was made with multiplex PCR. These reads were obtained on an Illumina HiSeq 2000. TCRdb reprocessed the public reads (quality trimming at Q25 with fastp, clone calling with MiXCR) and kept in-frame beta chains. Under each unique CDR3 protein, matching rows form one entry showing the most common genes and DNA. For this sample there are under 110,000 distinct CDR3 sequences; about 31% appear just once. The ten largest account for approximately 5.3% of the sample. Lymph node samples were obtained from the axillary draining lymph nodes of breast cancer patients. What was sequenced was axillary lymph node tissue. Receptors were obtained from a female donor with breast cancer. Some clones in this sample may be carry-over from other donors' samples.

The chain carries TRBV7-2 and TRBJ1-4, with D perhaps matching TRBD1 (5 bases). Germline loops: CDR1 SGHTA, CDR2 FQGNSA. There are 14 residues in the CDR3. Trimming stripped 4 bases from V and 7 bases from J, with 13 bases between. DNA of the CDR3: TGTGCCAGCAGCTCAAGGGCGGGGGGTGAAAAACTGTTTTTT. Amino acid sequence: CASSSRAGGEKLFF.

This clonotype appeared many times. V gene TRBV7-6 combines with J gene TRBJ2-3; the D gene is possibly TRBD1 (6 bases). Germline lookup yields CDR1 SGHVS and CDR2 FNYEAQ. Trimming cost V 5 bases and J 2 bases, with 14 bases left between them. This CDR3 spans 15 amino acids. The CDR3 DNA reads TGTGCCAGCAGCCCAACAGGGTGGGACACAGATACGCAGTATTTT. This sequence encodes CASSPTGWDTDTQYF.

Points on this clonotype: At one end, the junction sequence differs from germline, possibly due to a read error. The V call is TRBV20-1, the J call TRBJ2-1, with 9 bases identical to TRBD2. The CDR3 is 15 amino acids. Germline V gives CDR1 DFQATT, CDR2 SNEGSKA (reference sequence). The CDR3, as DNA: TGTAGTGCTAGAGATATAGCGGGGGCCTACGATGAGCAGTTCTTC. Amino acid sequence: CSARDIAGAYDEQFF.

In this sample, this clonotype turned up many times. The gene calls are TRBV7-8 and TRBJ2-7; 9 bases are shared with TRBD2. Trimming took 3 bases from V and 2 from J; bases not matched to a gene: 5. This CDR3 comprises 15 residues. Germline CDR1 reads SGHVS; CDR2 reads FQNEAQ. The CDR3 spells CASSFGASGAYEQYF. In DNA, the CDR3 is TGTGCCAGCAGCTTTGGGGCTAGCGGGGCCTACGAGCAGTACTTC.

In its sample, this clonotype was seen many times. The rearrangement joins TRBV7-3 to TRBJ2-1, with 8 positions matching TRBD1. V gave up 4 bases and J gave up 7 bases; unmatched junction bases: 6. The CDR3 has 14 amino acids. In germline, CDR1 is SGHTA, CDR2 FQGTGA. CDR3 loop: CASSSQGAYNEQFF. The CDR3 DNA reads TGTGCCAGCAGCTCGCAGGGGGCGTATAATGAGCAGTTCTTC.

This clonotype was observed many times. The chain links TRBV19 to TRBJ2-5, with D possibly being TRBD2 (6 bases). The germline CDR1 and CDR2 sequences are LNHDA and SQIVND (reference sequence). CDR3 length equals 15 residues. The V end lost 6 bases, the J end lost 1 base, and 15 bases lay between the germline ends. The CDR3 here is CASSPTGGLQETQYF. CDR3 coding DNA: TGTGCCAGTAGCCCGACTGGGGGACTCCAAGAGACCCAGTACTTC.

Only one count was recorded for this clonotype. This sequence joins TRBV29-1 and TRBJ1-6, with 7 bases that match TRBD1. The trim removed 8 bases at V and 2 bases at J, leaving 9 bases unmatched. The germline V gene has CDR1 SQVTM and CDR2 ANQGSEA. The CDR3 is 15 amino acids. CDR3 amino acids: CSLEQGITYNSPLHF. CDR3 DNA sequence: TGCAGCTTGGAACAGGGGATTACCTATAATTCACCCCTCCACTTT.

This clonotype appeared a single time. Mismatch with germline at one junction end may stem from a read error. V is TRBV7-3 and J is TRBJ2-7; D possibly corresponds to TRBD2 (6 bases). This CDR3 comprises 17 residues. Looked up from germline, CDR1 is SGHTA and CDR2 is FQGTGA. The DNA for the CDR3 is TGTGCTAGCAGCTTAACGAAGGGGTGGGAGGCCTTGTACGAGCAGTACTTC. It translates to CASSLTKGWEALYEQYF. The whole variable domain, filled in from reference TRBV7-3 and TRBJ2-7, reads GAGVSQTPSNKVTEKGKYVELRCDPISGHTALYWYRQSLGQGPEFLIYFQGTGAADDSGLPNDRFFAVRPEGSVSTLKIQRTERGDSAVYLCASSLTKGWEALYEQYFGPGTRLTVT.

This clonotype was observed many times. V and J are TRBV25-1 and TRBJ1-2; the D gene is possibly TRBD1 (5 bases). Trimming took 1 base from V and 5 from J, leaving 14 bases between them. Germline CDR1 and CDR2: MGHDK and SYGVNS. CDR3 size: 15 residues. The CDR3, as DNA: TGTGCCAGCAGTGAATGGGCAGGGCCGAGGTATGGCTACACCTTC. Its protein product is CASSEWAGPRYGYTF.

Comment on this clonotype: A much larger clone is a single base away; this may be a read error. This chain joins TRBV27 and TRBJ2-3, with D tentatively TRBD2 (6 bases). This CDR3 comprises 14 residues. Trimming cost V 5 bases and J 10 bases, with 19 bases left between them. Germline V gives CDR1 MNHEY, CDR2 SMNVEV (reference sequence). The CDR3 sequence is CASSLIPSDDPQYF. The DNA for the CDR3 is TGTGCCAGCAGTCTCATTCCTAGCGACGATCCGCAGTATTTT.

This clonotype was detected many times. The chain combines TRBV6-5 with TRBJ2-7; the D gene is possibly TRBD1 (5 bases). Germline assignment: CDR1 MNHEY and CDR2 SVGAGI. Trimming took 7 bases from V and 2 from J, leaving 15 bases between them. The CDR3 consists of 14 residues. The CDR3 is CASNSGLPPYEQYF. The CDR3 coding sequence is TGTGCCAGCAATTCAGGGCTTCCCCCCTACGAGCAGTACTTC.

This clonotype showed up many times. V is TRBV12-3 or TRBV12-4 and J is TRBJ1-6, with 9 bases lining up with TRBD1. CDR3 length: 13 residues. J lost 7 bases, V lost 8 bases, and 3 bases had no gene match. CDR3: CASGGTGNSPLHF. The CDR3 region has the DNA TGTGCCAGCGGGGGGACAGGGAATTCACCCCTCCACTTT.

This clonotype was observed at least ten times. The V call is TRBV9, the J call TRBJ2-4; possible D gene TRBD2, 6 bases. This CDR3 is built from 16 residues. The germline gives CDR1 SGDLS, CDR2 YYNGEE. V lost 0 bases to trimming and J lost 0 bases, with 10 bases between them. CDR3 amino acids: CASSVEAGKAKNIQYF. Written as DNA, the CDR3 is TGTGCCAGCAGCGTAGAGGCGGGGAAAGCCAAAAACATTCAGTACTTC.

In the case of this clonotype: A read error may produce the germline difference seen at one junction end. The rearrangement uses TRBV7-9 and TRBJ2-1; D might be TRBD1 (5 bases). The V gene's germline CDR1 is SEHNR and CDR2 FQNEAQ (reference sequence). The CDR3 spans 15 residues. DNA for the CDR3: TGTGCCGGCAGCTTAAGGCAGGGTAGCCACAATGAGCAGTTCTTC. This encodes CAGSLRQGSHNEQFF.

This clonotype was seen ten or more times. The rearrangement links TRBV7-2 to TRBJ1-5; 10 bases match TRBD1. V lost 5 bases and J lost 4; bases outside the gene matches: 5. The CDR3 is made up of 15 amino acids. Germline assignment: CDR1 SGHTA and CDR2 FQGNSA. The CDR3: CASSPGTGVNQPQHF. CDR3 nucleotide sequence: TGTGCCAGCAGCCCCGGGACAGGGGTGAATCAGCCCCAGCATTTT.

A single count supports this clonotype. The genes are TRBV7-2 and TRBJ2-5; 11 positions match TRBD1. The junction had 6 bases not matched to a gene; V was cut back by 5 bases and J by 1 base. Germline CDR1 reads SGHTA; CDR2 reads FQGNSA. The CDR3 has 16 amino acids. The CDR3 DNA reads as TGTGCCAGCAGCCCCGGGACAGGGGGGAGCCAAGAGACCCAGTACTTC. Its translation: CASSPGTGGSQETQYF.

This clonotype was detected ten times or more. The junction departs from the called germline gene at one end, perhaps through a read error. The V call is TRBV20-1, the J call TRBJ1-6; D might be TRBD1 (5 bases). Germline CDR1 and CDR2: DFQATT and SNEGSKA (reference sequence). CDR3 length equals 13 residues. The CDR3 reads CGAQGLYNSPLHF. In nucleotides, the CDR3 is TGCGGTGCTCAGGGCCTCTATAATTCACCCCTCCACTTT.

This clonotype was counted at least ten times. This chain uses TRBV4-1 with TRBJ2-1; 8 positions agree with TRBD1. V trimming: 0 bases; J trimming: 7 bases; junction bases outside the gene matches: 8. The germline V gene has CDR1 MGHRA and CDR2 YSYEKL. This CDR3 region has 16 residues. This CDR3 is CASSQDWSGGGNEQFF. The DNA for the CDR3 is TGCGCCAGCAGCCAAGATTGGTCAGGGGGCGGAAATGAGCAGTTCTTC.

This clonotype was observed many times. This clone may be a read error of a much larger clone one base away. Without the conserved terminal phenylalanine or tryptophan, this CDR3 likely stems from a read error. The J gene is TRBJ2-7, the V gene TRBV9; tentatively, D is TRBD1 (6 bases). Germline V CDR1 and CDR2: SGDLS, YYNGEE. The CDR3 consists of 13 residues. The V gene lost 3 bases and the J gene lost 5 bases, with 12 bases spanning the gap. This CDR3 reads CASSATPGDEQYS. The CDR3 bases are TGTGCCAGCAGCGCCACCCCAGGGGACGAGCAGTACTCC.

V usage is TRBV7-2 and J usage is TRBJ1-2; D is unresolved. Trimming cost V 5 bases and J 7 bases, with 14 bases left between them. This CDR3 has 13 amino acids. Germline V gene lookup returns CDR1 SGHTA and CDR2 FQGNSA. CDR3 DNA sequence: TGTGCCAGCAGCCCCGGGATGCGTCTTGGCTACACCTTC. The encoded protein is CASSPGMRLGYTF.

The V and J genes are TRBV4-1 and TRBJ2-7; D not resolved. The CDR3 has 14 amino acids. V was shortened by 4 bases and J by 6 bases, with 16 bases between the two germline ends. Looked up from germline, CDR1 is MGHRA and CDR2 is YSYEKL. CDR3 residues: CASSPSSERTEQYF. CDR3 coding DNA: TGCGCCAGCAGCCCCTCCAGCGAGAGGACCGAGCAGTACTTC.

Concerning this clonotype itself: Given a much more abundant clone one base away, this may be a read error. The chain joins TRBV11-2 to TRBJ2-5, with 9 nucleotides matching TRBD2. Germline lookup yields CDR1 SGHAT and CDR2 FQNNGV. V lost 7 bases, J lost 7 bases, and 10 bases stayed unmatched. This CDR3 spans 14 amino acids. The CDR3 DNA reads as TGTGCCAGCACTATAGCGGGGGCCCCACGGACCCAGTACTTC. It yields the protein CASTIAGAPRTQYF.

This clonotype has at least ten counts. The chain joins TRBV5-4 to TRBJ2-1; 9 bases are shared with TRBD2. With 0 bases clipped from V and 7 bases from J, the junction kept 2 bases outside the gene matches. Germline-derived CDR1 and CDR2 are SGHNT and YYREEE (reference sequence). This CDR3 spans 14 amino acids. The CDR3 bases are TGTGCCAGCAGCTTGGAAGCGGGGGGAAATGAGCAGTTCTTC. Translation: CASSLEAGGNEQFF.

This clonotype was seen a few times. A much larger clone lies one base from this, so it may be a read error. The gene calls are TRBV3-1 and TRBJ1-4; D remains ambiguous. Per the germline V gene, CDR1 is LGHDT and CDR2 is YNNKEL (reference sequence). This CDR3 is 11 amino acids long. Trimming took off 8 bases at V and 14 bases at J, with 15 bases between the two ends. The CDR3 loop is CASGSGSLLFF. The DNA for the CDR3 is TGTGCCAGCGGGTCCGGGAGTCTCCTGTTTTTT.

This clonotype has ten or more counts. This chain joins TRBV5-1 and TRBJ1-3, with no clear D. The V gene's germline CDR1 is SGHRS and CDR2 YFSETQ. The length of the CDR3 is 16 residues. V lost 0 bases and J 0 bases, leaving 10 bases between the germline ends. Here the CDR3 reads CASSLEGRRSGNTIYF. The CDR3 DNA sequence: TGCGCCAGCAGCTTGGAGGGCAGGCGCTCTGGAAACACCATATATTTT.